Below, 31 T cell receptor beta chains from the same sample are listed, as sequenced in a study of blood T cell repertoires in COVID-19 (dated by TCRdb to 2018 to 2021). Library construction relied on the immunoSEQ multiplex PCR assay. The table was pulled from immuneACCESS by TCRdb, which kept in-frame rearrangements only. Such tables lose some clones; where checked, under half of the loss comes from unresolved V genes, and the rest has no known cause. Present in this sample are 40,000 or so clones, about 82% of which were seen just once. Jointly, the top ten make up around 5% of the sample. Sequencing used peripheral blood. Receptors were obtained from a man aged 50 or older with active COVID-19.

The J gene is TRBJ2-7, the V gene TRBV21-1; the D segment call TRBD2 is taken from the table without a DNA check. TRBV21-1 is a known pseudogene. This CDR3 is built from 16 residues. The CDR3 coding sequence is TGTGCCAGCAGCAAAGGTCCGCACTTCAGAGGGCGGGAGCAGTACTTC. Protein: CASSKGPHFRGREQYF.

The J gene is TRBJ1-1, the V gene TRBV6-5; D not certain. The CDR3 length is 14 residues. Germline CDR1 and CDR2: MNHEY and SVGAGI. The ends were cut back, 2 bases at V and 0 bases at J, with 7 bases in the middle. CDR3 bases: TGTGCCAGCAGTTACGTGGGCATGAACACTGAAGCTTTCTTT. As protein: CASSYVGMNTEAFF.

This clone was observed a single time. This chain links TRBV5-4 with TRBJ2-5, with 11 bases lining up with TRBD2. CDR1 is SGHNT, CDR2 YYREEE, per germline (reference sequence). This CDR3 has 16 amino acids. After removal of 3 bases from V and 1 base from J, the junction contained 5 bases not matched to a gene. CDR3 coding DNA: TGTGCCAGCAGCTCCCCGGGACTAGCGGTCCAAGAGACCCAGTACTTC. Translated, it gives CASSSPGLAVQETQYF.

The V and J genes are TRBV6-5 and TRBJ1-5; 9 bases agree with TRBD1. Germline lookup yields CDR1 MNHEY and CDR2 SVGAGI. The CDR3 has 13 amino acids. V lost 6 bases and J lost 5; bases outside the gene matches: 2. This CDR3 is CASRGTGYQPQHF. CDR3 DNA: TGTGCCAGCAGAGGGACAGGGTATCAGCCCCAGCATTTT.

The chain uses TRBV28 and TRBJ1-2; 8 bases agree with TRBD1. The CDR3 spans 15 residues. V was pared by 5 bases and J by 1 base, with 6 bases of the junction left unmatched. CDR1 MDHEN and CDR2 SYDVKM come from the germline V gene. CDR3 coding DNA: TGTGCCAGCAGTCCGACAGGGGAGATTAACTATGGCTACACCTTC. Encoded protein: CASSPTGEINYGYTF.

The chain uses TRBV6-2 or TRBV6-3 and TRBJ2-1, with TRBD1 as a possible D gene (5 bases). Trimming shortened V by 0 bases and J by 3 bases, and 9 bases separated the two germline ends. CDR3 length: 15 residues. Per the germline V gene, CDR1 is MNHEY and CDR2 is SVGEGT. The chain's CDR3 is CASSYSRELYNEQFF. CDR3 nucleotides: TGTGCCAGCAGTTACTCCAGGGAACTCTACAATGAGCAGTTCTTC.

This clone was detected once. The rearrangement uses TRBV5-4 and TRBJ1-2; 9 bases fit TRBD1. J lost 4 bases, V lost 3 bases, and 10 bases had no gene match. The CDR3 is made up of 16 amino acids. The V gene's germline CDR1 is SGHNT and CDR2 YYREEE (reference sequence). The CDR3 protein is CASSSGLGQGSYGYTF. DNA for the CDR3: TGTGCCAGCAGCTCCGGGTTGGGACAGGGTTCCTATGGCTACACCTTC.

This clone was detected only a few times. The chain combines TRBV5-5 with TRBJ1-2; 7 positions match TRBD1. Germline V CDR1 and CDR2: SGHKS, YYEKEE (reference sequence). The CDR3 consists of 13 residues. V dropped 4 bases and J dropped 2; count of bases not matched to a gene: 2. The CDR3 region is CASSPGQNYGYTF. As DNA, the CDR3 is TGTGCCAGCAGCCCGGGACAGAACTATGGCTACACCTTC.

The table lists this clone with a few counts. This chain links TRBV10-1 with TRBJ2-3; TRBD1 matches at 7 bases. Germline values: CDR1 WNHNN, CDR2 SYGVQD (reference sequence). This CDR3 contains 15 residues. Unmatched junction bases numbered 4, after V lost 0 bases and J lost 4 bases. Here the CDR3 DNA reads TGCGCCAGCAGTGAGTCGAAGGGGGCCGCAGATACGCAGTATTTT. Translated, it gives CASSESKGAADTQYF.

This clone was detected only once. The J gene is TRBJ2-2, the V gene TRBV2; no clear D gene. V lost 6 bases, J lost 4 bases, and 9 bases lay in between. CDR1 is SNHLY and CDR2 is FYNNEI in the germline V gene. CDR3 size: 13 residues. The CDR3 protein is CASRFPRTGELFF. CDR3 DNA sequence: TGTGCCAGCAGATTTCCGCGCACCGGGGAGCTGTTTTTT.

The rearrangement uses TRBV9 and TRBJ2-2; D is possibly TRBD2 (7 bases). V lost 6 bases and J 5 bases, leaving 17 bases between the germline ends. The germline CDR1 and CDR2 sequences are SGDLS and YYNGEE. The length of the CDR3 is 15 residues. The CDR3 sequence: CASTLSGGPTGELFF. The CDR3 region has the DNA TGTGCCAGCACCCTTTCGGGGGGCCCTACCGGGGAGCTGTTTTTT.

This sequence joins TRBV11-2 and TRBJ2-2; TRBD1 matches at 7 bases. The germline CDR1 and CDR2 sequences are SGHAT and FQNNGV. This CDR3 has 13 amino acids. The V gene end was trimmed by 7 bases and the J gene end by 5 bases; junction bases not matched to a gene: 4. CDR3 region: CASKTGLTGELFF. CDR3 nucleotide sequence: TGTGCCAGCAAGACAGGGCTGACCGGGGAGCTGTTTTTT.

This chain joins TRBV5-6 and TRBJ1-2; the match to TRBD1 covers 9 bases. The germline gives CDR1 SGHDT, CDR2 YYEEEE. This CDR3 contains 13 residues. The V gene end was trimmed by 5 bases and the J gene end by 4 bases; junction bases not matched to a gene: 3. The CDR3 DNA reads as TGTGCCAGCAGAACAGGGGGCGGCTATGGCTACACCTTC. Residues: CASRTGGGYGYTF.

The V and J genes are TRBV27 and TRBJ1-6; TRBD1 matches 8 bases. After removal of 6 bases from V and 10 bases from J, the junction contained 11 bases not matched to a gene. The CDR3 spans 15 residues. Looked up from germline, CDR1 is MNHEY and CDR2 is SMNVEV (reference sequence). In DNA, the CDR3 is TGTGCCAGCAGCCCCAGGGCAGGGGGCGCCTCACCCCTCCACTTT. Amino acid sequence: CASSPRAGGASPLHF.

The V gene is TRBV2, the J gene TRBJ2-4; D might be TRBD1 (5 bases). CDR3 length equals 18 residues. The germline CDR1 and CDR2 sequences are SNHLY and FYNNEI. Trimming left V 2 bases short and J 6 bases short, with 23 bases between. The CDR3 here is CASSETHPISSDRNIQYF. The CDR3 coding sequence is TGTGCCAGCAGTGAAACGCACCCTATTTCTTCTGACAGAAACATTCAGTACTTC.

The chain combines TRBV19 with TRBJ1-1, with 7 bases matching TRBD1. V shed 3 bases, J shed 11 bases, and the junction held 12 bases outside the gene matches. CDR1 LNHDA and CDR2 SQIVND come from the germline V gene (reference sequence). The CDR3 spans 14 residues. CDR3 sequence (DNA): TGTGCCAGTAGTATTAGTAGGGACAGCGAGGAGGCTTTCTTT. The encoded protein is CASSISRDSEEAFF.

The CDR3 DNA follows: TGCGCCAGCAGCCAAGTAGTAGCTGAGGGACCCCTCCACTTT. Amino acid sequence: CASSQVVAEGPLHF. The rearrangement uses TRBV4-1 and TRBJ1-6; D gene unclear. V dropped 1 base and J dropped 12 bases, with 13 bases sitting between them. Germline V gene data show CDR1 as MGHRA and CDR2 as YSYEKL. The CDR3 totals 14 residues.

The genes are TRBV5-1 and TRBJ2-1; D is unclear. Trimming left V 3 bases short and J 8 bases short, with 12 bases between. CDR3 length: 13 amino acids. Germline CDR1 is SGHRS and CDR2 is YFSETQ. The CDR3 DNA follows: TGCGCCAGCAGCTCCGCGGCCGTAGATGAGCAGTTCTTC. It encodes CASSSAAVDEQFF.

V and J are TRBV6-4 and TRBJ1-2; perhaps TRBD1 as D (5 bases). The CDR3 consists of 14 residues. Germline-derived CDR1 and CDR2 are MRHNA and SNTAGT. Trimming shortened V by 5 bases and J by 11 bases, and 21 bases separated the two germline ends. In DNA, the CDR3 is TGTGCCAGCAGTCGACAGTTCAGGACACCCCCTTACACCTTC. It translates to CASSRQFRTPPYTF.

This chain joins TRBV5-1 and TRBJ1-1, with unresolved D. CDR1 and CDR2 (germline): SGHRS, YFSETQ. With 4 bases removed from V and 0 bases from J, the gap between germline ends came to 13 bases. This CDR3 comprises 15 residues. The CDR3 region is CASSKQHGVNTEAFF. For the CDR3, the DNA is TGCGCCAGCAGCAAACAACACGGAGTGAACACTGAAGCTTTCTTT. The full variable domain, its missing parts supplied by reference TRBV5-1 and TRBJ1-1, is KAGVTQTPRYLIKTRGQQVTLSCSPISGHRSVSWYQQTPGQGLQFLFEYFSETQRNKGNFPGRFSGRQFSNSRSEMNVSTLELGDSALYLCASSKQHGVNTEAFFGQGTRLTVV.

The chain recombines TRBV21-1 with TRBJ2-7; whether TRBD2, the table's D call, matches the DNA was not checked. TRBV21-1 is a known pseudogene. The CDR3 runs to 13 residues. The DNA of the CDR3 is TGTGCCAGCAGCCGGGGAAAAGTCCACGAGCAGTACTTC. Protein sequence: CASSRGKVHEQYF.

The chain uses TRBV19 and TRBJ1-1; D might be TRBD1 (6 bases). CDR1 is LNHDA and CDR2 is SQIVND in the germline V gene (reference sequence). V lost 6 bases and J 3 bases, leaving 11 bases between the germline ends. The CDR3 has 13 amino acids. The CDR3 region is CASRRHRDTEAFF. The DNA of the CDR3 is TGTGCCAGTAGACGGCACAGGGACACTGAAGCTTTCTTT.

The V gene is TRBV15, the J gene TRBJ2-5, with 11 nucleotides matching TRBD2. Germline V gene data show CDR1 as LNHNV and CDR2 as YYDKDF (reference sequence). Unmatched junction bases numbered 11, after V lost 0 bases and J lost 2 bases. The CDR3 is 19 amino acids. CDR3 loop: CATSRDWLAGGPGQETQYF. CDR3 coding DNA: TGTGCCACCAGCAGAGATTGGCTAGCGGGGGGTCCGGGGCAAGAGACCCAGTACTTC.

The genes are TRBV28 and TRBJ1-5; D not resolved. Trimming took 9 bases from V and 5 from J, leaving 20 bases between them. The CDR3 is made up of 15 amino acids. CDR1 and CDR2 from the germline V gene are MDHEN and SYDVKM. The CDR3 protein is CASSRADVRDQPQHF. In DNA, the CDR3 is TGTGCCAGTAGTAGGGCCGACGTGAGGGATCAGCCCCAGCATTTT.

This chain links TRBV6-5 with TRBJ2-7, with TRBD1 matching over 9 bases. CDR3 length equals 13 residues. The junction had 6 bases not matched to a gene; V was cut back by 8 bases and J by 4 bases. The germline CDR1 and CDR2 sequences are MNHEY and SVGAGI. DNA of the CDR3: TGTGCCAGCGCGACAGGGGGTACGTACGAGCAGTACTTC. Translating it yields CASATGGTYEQYF.

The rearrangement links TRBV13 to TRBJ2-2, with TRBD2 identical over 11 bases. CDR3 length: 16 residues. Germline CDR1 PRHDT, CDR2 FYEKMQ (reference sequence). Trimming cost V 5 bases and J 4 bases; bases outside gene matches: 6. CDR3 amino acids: CASSPQGTSGTGELFF. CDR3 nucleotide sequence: TGTGCCAGCAGCCCACAAGGGACTAGCGGCACCGGGGAGCTGTTTTTT. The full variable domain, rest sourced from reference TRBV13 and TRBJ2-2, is AAGVIQSPRHLIKEKRETATLKCYPIPRHDTVYWYQQGPGQDPQFLISFYEKMQSDKGSIPDRFSAQQFSDYHSELNMSSLELGDSALYFCASSPQGTSGTGELFFGEGSRLTVL.

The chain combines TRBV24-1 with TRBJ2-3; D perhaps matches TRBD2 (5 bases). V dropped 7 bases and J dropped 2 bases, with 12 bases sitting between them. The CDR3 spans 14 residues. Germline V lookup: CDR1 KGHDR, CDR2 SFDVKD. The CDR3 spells CATSRGFATDTQYF. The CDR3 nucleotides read TGTGCCACCAGCCGGGGTTTCGCCACAGATACGCAGTATTTT.

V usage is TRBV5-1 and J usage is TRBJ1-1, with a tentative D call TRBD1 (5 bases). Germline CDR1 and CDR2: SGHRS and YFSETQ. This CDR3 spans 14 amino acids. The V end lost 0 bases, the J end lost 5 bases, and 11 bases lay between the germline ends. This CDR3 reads CASSLVGGETEAFF. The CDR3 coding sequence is TGCGCCAGCAGCTTGGTTGGAGGGGAAACTGAAGCTTTCTTT.

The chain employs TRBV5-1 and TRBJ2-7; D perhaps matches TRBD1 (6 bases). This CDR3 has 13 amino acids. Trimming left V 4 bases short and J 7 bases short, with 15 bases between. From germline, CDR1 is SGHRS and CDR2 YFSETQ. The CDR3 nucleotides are TGCGCCAGCAGCGGCGGACAGACGGGGGAGCAGTACTTC. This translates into CASSGGQTGEQYF. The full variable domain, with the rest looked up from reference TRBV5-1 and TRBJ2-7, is KAGVTQTPRYLIKTRGQQVTLSCSPISGHRSVSWYQQTPGQGLQFLFEYFSETQRNKGNFPGRFSGRQFSNSRSEMNVSTLELGDSALYLCASSGGQTGEQYFGPGTRLTVT.

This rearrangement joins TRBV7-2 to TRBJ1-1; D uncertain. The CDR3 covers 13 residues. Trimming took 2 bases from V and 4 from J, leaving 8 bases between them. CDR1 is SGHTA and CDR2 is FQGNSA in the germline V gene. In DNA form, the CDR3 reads TGTGCCAGCAGCTTAACGGGTGGCACTGAAGCTTTCTTT. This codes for CASSLTGGTEAFF.

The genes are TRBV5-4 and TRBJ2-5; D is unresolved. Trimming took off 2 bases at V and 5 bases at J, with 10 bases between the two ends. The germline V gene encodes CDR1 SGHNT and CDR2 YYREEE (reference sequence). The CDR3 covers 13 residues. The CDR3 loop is CASSLSIRETQYF. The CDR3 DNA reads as TGTGCCAGCAGCTTATCCATCCGGGAGACCCAGTACTTC.